This TCR beta chain emerged from a study of T cells in Graves' hyperthyroidism and ophthalmopathy. Study-wide results and limits: Most clonotypes that expanded in the thyroid above 0.001 also showed up in blood.

From 10 ml of fresh peripheral blood, PBMCs were isolated. The investigators amplified TCR beta CDR3 regions from RNA transcripts. Primed by the HTBI set, a first-round RT-PCR was run on the TCR CDR3. Each CDR3 protein is one row after TCRdb ran MiXCR on the multiplex PCR reads. Here the sample spans 250,000 to 400,000 distinct CDR3 sequences, roughly an eighth being singletons. Germline V gene data show CDR1 as SGHAT and CDR2 as FQNNGV. The V gene end was trimmed by 4 bases and the J gene end by 1 base; junction bases not matched to a gene: 5. This CDR3 has 15 amino acids. This clonotype appeared many times. Its target is unknown.

The gene calls are TRBV11-2 and TRBJ1-1, with 8 bases fitting TRBD1. Sequencing input: blood. This clonotype originated in a woman between 40 and 50 years old with Graves' ophthalmopathy. DNA of the CDR3: TGTGCCAGCAGCTACAGACAGGGGTGGAACACTGAAGCTTTCTTT. Translated, it gives CASSYRQGWNTEAFF.